This T cell receptor beta chain was observed in a study of cytomegalovirus exposure and HLA in healthy donors. The PCR contained 60 Vbeta and 13 Jbeta primers. Method: immunoSEQ multiplex PCR; TCRdb's copy keeps in-frame clones and lacks some. The table shows approximately 150,000 clones, with roughly 83% occurring only once. Study-wide results and limits: Indistinguishability led to the exclusion of some V segments, TRBV6-2 and TRBV6-3 included. Confirmation was obtained in vitro that three CMV-associated chains are specific for CMV antigens.

Concerning this clone itself: Its antigen is not known.

Germline V gene lookup returns CDR1 MNHEY and CDR2 SVGAGI. Trimming cost V 5 bases and J 9 bases; bases outside gene matches: 9. CDR3 length equals 15 residues. The chain joins TRBV6-5 to TRBJ1-6; 8 bases map to TRBD1. The clonotype originates from a man younger than 40 in good health and CMV-seronegative. Sequences were obtained from PBMCs. The CDR3 loop reads CASSHLTGGSSPLHF. As DNA, the CDR3 is TGTGCCAGCAGTCACCTAACAGGGGGGAGTTCACCCCTCCACTTT.